This T cell receptor (beta chain) was identified in a study of graft-versus-host responses after intestinal transplantation. Notes on the study in general: GvH clones were found in recipient marrow; some appeared first in ileum or blood.

The CDR3 covers 18 residues. Looked up from germline, CDR1 is SNHLY and CDR2 is FYNNEI. V trimming: 4 bases; J trimming: 0 bases; junction bases outside the gene matches: 8. TCRdb's table, derived via immunoSEQ multiplex PCR, lists solely in-frame clones and lacks some. Of tens of thousands of clones in the sample, about 94% were seen once. Of note for this clone: Its specificity is not known.

The chain has TRBV2 and TRBJ2-6, with TRBD2 matching over 8 bases. Source: unstimulated CD4+ T cells sorted from spleen or lymph node cells, taken before transplant. This TCR came from a human donor who was the organ donor for an intestinal transplant. CDR3: CASSGGERGPSGANVLTF. The CDR3 bases are TGTGCCAGCAGTGGGGGGGAGCGGGGGCCCTCTGGGGCCAACGTCCTGACTTTC.